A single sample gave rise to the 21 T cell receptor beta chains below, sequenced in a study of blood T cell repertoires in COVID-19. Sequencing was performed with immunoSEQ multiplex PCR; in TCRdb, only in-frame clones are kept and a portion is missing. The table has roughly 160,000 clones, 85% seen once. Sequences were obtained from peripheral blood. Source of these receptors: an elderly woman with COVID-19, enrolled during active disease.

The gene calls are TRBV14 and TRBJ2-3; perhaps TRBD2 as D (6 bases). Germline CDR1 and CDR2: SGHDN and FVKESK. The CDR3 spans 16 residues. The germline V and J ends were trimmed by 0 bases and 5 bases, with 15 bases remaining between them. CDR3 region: CASSQDRREIRDTQYF. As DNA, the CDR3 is TGTGCCAGCAGCCAAGATCGGAGGGAAATTAGAGATACGCAGTATTTT. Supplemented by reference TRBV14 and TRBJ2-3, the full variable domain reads EAGVTQFPSHSVIEKGQTVTLRCDPISGHDNLYWYRRVMGKEIKFLLHFVKESKQDESGMPNNRFLAERTGGTYSTLKVQPAELEDSGVYFCASSQDRREIRDTQYFGPGTRLTVL.

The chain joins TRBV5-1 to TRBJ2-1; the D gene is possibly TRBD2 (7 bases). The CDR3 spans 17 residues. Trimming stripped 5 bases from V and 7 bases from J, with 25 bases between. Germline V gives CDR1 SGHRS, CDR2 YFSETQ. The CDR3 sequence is CASRLLPGGRPRNEQFF. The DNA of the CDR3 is TGCGCCAGCAGGCTCCTGCCCGGGGGGCGCCCCAGGAATGAGCAGTTCTTC.

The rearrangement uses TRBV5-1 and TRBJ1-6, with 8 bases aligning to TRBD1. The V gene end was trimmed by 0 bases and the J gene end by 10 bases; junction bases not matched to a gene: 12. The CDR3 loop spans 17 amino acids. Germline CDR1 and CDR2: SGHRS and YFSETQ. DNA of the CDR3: TGCGCCAGCAGCTTGGTTCAGGGGGCGCTCGGAGGGTCACCCCTCCACTTT. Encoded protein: CASSLVQGALGGSPLHF.

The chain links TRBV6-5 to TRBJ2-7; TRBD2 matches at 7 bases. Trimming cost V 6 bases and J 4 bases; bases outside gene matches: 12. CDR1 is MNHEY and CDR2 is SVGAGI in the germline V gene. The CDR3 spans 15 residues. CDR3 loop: CASRARVGLDYEQYF. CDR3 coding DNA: TGTGCCAGCAGAGCAAGGGTAGGACTAGATTACGAGCAGTACTTC.

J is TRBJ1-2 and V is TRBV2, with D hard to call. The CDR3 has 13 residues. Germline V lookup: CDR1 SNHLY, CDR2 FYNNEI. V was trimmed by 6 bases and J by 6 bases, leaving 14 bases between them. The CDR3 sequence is CASSLLEGDGYTF. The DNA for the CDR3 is TGTGCCAGCAGCCTCCTCGAGGGAGATGGCTACACCTTC.

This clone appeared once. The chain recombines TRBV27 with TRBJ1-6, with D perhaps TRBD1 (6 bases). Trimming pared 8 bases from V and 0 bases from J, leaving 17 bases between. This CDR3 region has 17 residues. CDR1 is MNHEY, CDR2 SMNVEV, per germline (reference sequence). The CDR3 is CASSSTGGYSYNSPLHF. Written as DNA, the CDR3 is TGTGCCAGCTCCTCGACAGGAGGTTACTCCTATAATTCACCCCTCCACTTT.

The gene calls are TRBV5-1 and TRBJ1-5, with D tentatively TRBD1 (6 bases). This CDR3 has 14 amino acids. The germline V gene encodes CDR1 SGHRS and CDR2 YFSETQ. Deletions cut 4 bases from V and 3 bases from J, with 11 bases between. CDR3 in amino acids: CASSTGTPNQPQHF. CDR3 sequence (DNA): TGCGCCAGCAGCACCGGGACACCCAATCAGCCCCAGCATTTT.

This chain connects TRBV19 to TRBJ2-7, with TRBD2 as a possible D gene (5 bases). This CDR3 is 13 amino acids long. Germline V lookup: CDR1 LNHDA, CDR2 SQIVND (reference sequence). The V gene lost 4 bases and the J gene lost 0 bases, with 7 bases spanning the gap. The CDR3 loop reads CASSTGNSYEQYF. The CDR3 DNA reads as TGTGCCAGTAGTACGGGAAACTCCTACGAGCAGTACTTC.

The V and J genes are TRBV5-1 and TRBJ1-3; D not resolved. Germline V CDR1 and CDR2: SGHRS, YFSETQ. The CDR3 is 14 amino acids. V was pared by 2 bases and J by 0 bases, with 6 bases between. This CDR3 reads CASSFGSSGNTIYF. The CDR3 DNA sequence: TGCGCCAGCAGCTTTGGCAGCTCTGGAAACACCATATATTTT.

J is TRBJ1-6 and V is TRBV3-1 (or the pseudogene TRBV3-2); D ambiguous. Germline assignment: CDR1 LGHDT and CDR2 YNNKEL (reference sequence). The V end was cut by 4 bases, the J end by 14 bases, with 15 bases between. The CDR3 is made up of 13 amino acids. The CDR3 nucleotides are TGTGCCAGCAGCCCGTACCAGGCTACAACCCTCCACTTT. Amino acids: CASSPYQATTLHF.

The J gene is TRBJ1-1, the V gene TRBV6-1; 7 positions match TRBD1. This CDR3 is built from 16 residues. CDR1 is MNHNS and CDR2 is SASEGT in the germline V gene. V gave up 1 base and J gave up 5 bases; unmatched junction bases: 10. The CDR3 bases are TGTGCCAGCAGTGAAGTAGGCGCAGGGGGTAAAACTGAAGCTTTCTTT. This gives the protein CASSEVGAGGKTEAFF.

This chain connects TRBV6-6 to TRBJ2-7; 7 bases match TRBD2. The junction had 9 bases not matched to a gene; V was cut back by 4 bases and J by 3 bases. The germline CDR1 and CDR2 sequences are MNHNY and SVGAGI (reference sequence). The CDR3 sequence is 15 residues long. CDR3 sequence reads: CASSWRGGPGYEQYF. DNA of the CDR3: TGTGCCAGCAGTTGGAGGGGAGGGCCGGGCTACGAGCAGTACTTC.

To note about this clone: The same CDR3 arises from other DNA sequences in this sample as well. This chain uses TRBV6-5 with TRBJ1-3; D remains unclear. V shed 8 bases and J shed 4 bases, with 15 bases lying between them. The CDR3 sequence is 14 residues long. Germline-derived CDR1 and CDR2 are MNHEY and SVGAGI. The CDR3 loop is CASRGGVGGNTIYF. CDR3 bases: TGTGCCAGCCGGGGTGGGGTGGGGGGAAACACCATATATTTT.

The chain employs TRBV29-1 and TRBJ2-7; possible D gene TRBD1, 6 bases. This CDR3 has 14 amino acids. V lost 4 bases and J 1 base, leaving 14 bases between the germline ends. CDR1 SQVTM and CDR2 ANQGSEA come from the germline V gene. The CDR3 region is CSVAETGQSYEQYF. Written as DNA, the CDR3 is TGCAGCGTTGCCGAAACAGGGCAGTCCTACGAGCAGTACTTC.

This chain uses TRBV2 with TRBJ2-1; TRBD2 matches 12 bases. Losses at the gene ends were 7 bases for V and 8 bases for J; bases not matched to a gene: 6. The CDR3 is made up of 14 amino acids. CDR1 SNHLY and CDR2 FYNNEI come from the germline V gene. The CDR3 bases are TGTGCCAGCACCGTCGGACTAGCGGGATATGAGCAGTTCTTC. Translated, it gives CASTVGLAGYEQFF. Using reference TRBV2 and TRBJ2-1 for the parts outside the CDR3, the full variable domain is EPEVTQTPSHQVTQMGQEVILRCVPISNHLYFYWYRQILGQKVEFLVSFYNNEISEKSEIFDDQFSVERPDGSNFTLKIRSTKLEDSAMYFCASTVGLAGYEQFFGPGTRLTVL.

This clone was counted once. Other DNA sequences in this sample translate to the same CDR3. This CDR3 reads CASSLTGGNTGELFF. For the CDR3, the DNA is TGCGCCAGCAGCTTGACAGGGGGAAACACCGGGGAGCTGTTTTTT. The chain joins TRBV5-1 to TRBJ2-2; 8 nucleotides agree with TRBD1. This CDR3 contains 15 residues. Germline-derived CDR1 and CDR2 are SGHRS and YFSETQ. The V and J ends lost 1 base and 2 bases, in that order; junction bases with no gene match: 1.

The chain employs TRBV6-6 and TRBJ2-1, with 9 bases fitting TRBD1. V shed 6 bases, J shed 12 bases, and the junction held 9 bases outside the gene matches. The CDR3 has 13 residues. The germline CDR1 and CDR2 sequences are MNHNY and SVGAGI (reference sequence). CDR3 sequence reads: CASSSGQGRVQFF. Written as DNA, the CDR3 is TGTGCCAGCAGCTCGGGACAGGGAAGGGTGCAGTTCTTC.

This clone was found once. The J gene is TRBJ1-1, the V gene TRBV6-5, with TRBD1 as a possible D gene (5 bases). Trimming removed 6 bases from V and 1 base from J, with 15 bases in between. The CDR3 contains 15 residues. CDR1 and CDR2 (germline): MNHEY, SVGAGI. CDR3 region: CASSVQGEWNTEAFF. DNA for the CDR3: TGTGCCAGCAGCGTGCAGGGTGAGTGGAACACTGAAGCTTTCTTT.

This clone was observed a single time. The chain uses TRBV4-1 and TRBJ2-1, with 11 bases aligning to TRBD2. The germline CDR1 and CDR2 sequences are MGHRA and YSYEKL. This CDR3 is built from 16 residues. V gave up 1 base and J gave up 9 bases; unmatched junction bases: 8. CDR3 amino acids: CASSQAIPGTSGEQFF. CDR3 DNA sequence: TGCGCCAGCAGCCAAGCGATTCCCGGGACTAGCGGTGAGCAGTTCTTC.

The CDR3 nucleotides are TGTGCCAGCAGTCTAGCGTCCCTCTATGGCTACACCTTC. Translated, it gives CASSLASLYGYTF. This rearrangement joins TRBV6-5 to TRBJ1-2; D gene unclear. Trimming removed 5 bases at V and 4 bases at J, with 11 bases between. This CDR3 is built from 13 residues. Germline V lookup: CDR1 MNHEY, CDR2 SVGAGI.

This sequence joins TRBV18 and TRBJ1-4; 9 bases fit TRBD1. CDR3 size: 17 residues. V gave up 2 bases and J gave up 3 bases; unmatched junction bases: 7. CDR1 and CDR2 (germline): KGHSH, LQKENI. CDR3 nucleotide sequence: TGTGCCAGCTCACCATACGGGAGACAGGGGGCTAATGAAAAACTGTTTTTT. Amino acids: CASSPYGRQGANEKLFF. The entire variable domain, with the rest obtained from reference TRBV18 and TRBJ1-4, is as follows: NAGVMQNPRHLVRRRGQEARLRCSPMKGHSHVYWYRQLPEEGLKFMVYLQKENIIDESGMPKERFSAEFPKEGPSILRIQQVVRGDSAAYFCASSPYGRQGANEKLFFGSGTQLSVL.